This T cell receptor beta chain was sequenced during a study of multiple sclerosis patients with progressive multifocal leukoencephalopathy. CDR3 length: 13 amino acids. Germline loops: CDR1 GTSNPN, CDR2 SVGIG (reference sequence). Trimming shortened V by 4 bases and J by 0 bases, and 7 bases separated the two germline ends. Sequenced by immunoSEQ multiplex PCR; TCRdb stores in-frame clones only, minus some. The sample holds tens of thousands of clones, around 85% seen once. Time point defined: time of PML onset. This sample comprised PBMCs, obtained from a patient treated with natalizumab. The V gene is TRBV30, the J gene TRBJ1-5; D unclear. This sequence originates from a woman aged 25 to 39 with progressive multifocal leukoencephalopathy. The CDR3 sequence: CAWTAASNQPQHF. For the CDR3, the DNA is TGTGCCTGGACTGCTGCTAGCAATCAGCCCCAGCATTTT.